The entry below describes one T cell receptor (beta chain). Its specificity is unknown. The V gene's germline CDR1 is SGHNT and CDR2 YENEEA. The length of the CDR3 is 13 residues. Trimming pared 5 bases from V and 3 bases from J, leaving 9 bases between. The sample comes from a study of shared clonotypes between healthy human individuals. Study details: Sampling drew on donors who were a couple of women and three men aged 18 to 49. General study results and limits: Genetic and exposure-history diversity was limited by the few donors.

The protocol was immunoSEQ multiplex PCR, while the TCRdb copy is restricted to in-frame clones and leaves out a portion. Of about 2.4 million clones listed, approximately 92% are singletons. The TCR comes from a man aged 18 to 35 in good health. This chain connects TRBV11-3 to TRBJ2-3; possibly TRBD2 for D (5 bases). Sequenced: naive CD4+ T cells sorted from blood. Subset here: CD45RA+ positively selected. CDR3 region: CASSESGTDTQYF. CDR3 in DNA: TGTGCCAGCAGCGAGTCGGGGACAGATACGCAGTATTTT. Looking up the rest from reference TRBV11-3 and TRBJ2-3 gives the full variable domain: EAGVVQSPRYKIIEKKQPVAFWCNPISGHNTLYWYLQNLGQGPELLIRYENEEAVDDSQLPKDRFSAERLKGVDSTLKIQPAELGDSAVYLCASSESGTDTQYFGPGTRLTVL.